These 27 T cell receptor beta chains share one sample of origin, sequenced in a study of T cell repertoires in cytomegalovirus infection. MiXCR was run by TCRdb on the reads, yielding one entry per CDR3 protein. The sample yields approximately 500,000 distinct CDR3 sequences, about 15% seen once. Sequenced: CD8+ T cells from PBMCs. Source of these receptors: a human donor in good health (CMV status not recorded). Some clones in this sample may be carry-over from other donors' samples.

The V gene is TRBV4-2, the J gene TRBJ2-3, with unresolved D. This CDR3 region has 15 residues. Between the trimmed V and J ends, which lost 5 bases and 0 bases, there was a span of 12 bases. Germline V gene lookup returns CDR1 LGHNA and CDR2 YNFKEQ. For the CDR3, the DNA is TGTGCCAGCAGCAAGGACCGTCCAAGCACAGATACGCAGTATTTT. This encodes CASSKDRPSTDTQYF.

This clonotype was recorded at least ten times. The J gene is TRBJ2-3, the V gene TRBV28; 13 bases map to TRBD2. CDR1 MDHEN and CDR2 SYDVKM come from the germline V gene. This CDR3 contains 17 residues. V shed 2 bases and J 2 bases; nucleotides not matched to a gene: 4. DNA of the CDR3: TGTGCCAGCAGTTTAGGGACTAGCGGGACCACCACAGATACGCAGTATTTT. This sequence encodes CASSLGTSGTTTDTQYF.

This clonotype was counted many times. V gene TRBV12-3 or TRBV12-4 combines with J gene TRBJ2-7, with 12 bases fitting TRBD1. V trimming: 5 bases; J trimming: 6 bases; junction bases outside the gene matches: 5. This CDR3 comprises 14 residues. CDR3 sequence: CASSVPGQGAEQYF. In DNA form, the CDR3 reads TGTGCCAGCAGTGTTCCGGGACAGGGGGCCGAGCAGTACTTC.

This clonotype was recorded at least ten times. The chain recombines TRBV5-6 with TRBJ1-2; 8 bases are a match to TRBD1. Germline V CDR1 and CDR2: SGHDT, YYEEEE. The CDR3 extends over 14 amino acids. J lost 7 bases, V lost 0 bases, and 5 bases had no gene match. The CDR3 here is CASSLGTGLSGYTF. Here the CDR3 DNA reads TGTGCCAGCAGCTTGGGGACAGGGTTGAGTGGCTACACCTTC.

In its sample, this clonotype was seen many times. V usage is TRBV11-2 and J usage is TRBJ2-7; the D call may be TRBD1 or TRBD2 (5 bases each). Germline CDR1 is SGHAT and CDR2 is FQNNGV. The CDR3 covers 15 residues. V lost 0 bases and J 2 bases, leaving 11 bases between the germline ends. Here the CDR3 reads CASSLDDGGPYEQYF. In DNA, the CDR3 is TGTGCCAGCAGCTTAGATGATGGGGGTCCCTACGAGCAGTACTTC.

About this clonotype itself: This may be a read error, as it is one base from a much larger clone. This chain joins TRBV6-1 and TRBJ2-1, with a weak D call TRBD2 (5 bases). The CDR3 has 14 residues. V dropped 1 base and J dropped 7 bases, with 11 bases sitting between them. CDR1 is MNHNS and CDR2 is SASEGT in the germline V gene. The chain's CDR3 is CASSEGTGENEQFF. As DNA, the CDR3 is TGTGCCAGCAGTGAAGGGACTGGAGAAAATGAGCAGTTCTTC.

This clonotype has only a few counts. This chain links TRBV14 with TRBJ1-2; D ambiguous. This CDR3 is 14 amino acids long. Between the trimmed V and J ends, which lost 0 bases and 2 bases, there was a span of 7 bases. The germline V gene has CDR1 SGHDN and CDR2 FVKESK. The CDR3 bases are TGTGCCAGCAGCCAAGATCAAGGGAACTATGGCTACACCTTC. Its protein product is CASSQDQGNYGYTF.

The rearrangement links TRBV20-1 to TRBJ1-2; D is unresolved. Germline loops: CDR1 DFQATT, CDR2 SNEGSKA (reference sequence). Trimming cost V 5 bases and J 5 bases, with 18 bases left between them. This CDR3 is 14 amino acids long. The DNA of the CDR3 is TGCAGTGCTCCCAATGTTGGACTTCAATATGGCTACACCTTC. Its protein is CSAPNVGLQYGYTF.

Points on this clonotype: One junction end does not reproduce the germline sequence, and a read error may be involved. The chain uses TRBV27 and TRBJ2-2; D perhaps matches TRBD2 (6 bases). The germline V gene has CDR1 MNHEY and CDR2 SMNVEV (reference sequence). The CDR3 sequence is 17 residues long. The CDR3 DNA follows: TGTGCCAGAAGTTTAGTCTGGAGCGGGTTGGGCACCGGGGAGATGTTTTTT. Amino acid sequence: CARSLVWSGLGTGEMFF.

This clonotype was seen only a few times. This chain connects TRBV20-1 to TRBJ1-1, with 9 nucleotides matching TRBD1. In germline, CDR1 is DFQATT, CDR2 SNEGSKA (reference sequence). Losses at the gene ends were 3 bases for V and 7 bases for J; bases not matched to a gene: 15. CDR3 length equals 16 residues. In DNA, the CDR3 is TGCAGTGCTAGCGTCAGAACAGGGGGCTTAGTAGGTGAAGCTTTCTTT. It translates to CSASVRTGGLVGEAFF.

This clonotype showed up just a few times. This rearrangement joins TRBV3-1 to TRBJ1-2; D gene unclear. Between the trimmed V and J ends, which lost 1 base and 4 bases, there was a span of 16 bases. CDR3 length: 16 amino acids. Germline lookup yields CDR1 LGHDT and CDR2 YNNKEL (reference sequence). This CDR3 is CASSQASGTVRYGYTF. CDR3 DNA: TGTGCCAGCAGCCAAGCTTCCGGAACGGTTCGCTATGGCTACACCTTC.

The J gene is TRBJ2-1, the V gene TRBV9; TRBD2 agrees at 7 bases. The germline CDR1 and CDR2 sequences are SGDLS and YYNGEE. Unmatched junction bases numbered 6, after V lost 6 bases and J lost 0 bases. The CDR3 has 15 residues. The CDR3 loop is CASNLAGSSYNEQFF. For the CDR3, the DNA is TGTGCCAGCAACTTAGCGGGCAGCTCCTACAATGAGCAGTTCTTC.

This clonotype was seen at least ten times. This CDR3 is CASSSTSGRGRYEQYF. In nucleotides, the CDR3 is TGTGCCAGCAGTTCGACTAGCGGGAGAGGGAGATACGAGCAGTACTTC. V gene TRBV27 combines with J gene TRBJ2-7; 12 bases line up with TRBD2. Germline V lookup: CDR1 MNHEY, CDR2 SMNVEV (reference sequence). After removal of 4 bases from V and 4 bases from J, the junction contained 8 bases not matched to a gene. This CDR3 has 16 residues.

The chain recombines TRBV5-4 with TRBJ2-1, with D hard to call. With 2 bases removed from V and 8 bases from J, the gap between germline ends came to 11 bases. The germline gives CDR1 SGHNT, CDR2 YYREEE (reference sequence). The CDR3 loop spans 13 amino acids. The DNA of the CDR3 is TGTGCCAGCAGCTTACTACTTACCGATGAGCAGTTCTTC. Protein: CASSLLLTDEQFF.

This rearrangement joins TRBV5-6 to TRBJ2-1; D assignment may be TRBD1 or TRBD2 (5 bases each). Trimming removed 3 bases from V and 5 bases from J, with 9 bases in between. The CDR3 is made up of 13 amino acids. Germline CDR1 SGHDT, CDR2 YYEEEE. The CDR3 loop is CASSWGTNNEQFF. CDR3 nucleotide sequence: TGTGCCAGCAGCTGGGGGACGAACAATGAGCAGTTCTTC.

The genes are TRBV5-1 and TRBJ1-1; 7 bases map to TRBD1. Germline V gene data show CDR1 as SGHRS and CDR2 as YFSETQ. The junction had 0 bases not matched to a gene; V was cut back by 7 bases and J by 0 bases. The CDR3 has 12 amino acids. The CDR3 reads CASGQVNTEAFF. CDR3 nucleotides: TGCGCCAGCGGACAGGTGAACACTGAAGCTTTCTTT.

The rearrangement uses TRBV5-6 and TRBJ1-5, with D perhaps matching TRBD1 (6 bases). Germline CDR1 reads SGHDT; CDR2 reads YYEEEE. The ends were cut back, 2 bases at V and 2 bases at J, with 11 bases in the middle. This CDR3 is 15 amino acids long. CDR3 sequence reads: CASSFGGPRNQPQHF. The CDR3 DNA is TGTGCCAGCAGCTTTGGGGGGCCGCGCAATCAGCCCCAGCATTTT. The whole variable domain, filled in from reference TRBV5-6 and TRBJ1-5, reads DAGVTQSPTHLIKTRGQQVTLRCSPKSGHDTVSWYQQALGQGPQFIFQYYEEEERQRGNFPDRFSGHQFPNYSSELNVNALLLGDSALYLCASSFGGPRNQPQHFGDGTRLSIL.

At least ten counts were recorded for this clonotype. J is TRBJ1-1 and V is TRBV7-8, with D maybe TRBD1 (5 bases). Germline lookup yields CDR1 SGHVS and CDR2 FQNEAQ. The CDR3 consists of 14 residues. The V and J ends lost 2 bases and 1 base respectively, with 8 bases between them. Here the CDR3 reads CASSLIGQNTEAFF. The DNA for the CDR3 is TGTGCCAGCAGCTTAATAGGACAGAACACTGAAGCTTTCTTT.

This clonotype was counted at least ten times. This chain uses TRBV12-3 or TRBV12-4 with TRBJ2-5; 9 positions agree with TRBD1. With V trimmed by 0 bases and J by 4 bases, 3 bases remained unmatched. CDR3 size: 15 residues. The CDR3 DNA is TGTGCCAGCAGTTTAGCGACAGGGGGTACAGAGACCCAGTACTTC. Translating it yields CASSLATGGTETQYF.

The CDR3: CASSASGVSYNEQFF. The CDR3 bases are TGTGCCAGCAGCGCTAGCGGGGTTTCCTACAATGAGCAGTTCTTC. The chain couples TRBV9 to TRBJ2-1; 9 nucleotides line up with TRBD2. Germline loops: CDR1 SGDLS, CDR2 YYNGEE. The V and J ends lost 3 bases and 1 base, in that order; junction bases with no gene match: 2. CDR3 size: 15 residues. The complete variable domain, with remaining parts taken from reference TRBV9 and TRBJ2-1, reads DSGVTQTPKHLITATGQRVTLRCSPRSGDLSVYWYQQSLDQGLQFLIQYYNGEERAKGNILERFSAQQFPDLHSELNLSSLELGDSALYFCASSASGVSYNEQFFGPGTRLTVL.

This clonotype was seen at least ten times. The chain is built from TRBV19 and TRBJ2-3, with D possibly being TRBD1 (5 bases). The CDR3 extends over 15 amino acids. CDR1 and CDR2 from the germline V gene are LNHDA and SQIVND (reference sequence). The V end was cut by 5 bases, the J end by 0 bases, with 12 bases between. CDR3 region: CASSVLAGSTDTQYF. CDR3 DNA sequence: TGTGCCAGTAGTGTCTTGGCAGGGAGCACAGATACGCAGTATTTT.

This clonotype was counted many times. The chain recombines TRBV7-9 with TRBJ2-6; D unresolved. There are 17 residues in the CDR3. The germline V gene has CDR1 SEHNR and CDR2 FQNEAQ (reference sequence). V was cut by 5 bases and J by 4 bases, with 18 bases left in between. The CDR3 DNA is TGTGCCAGCAGCGCGGACCGATATAGTAAGGGGGCCAACGTCCTGACTTTC. This sequence encodes CASSADRYSKGANVLTF.

This clonotype has a count of ten or more. CDR3 protein: CASSTGTGPTNQPQHF. In nucleotides, the CDR3 is TGTGCCAGCAGTACCGGGACAGGTCCAACCAATCAGCCCCAGCATTTT. The chain uses TRBV6-6 and TRBJ1-5; 8 bases map to TRBD1. The CDR3 is made up of 16 amino acids. Losses at the gene ends were 5 bases for V and 3 bases for J; bases not matched to a gene: 9. The germline CDR1 and CDR2 sequences are MNHNY and SVGAGI (reference sequence).

This clonotype was seen a few times. The gene calls are TRBV12-3 or TRBV12-4 and TRBJ1-2; D gene ambiguous. The V gene lost 9 bases and the J gene lost 1 base, with 9 bases spanning the gap. The CDR3 consists of 12 residues. The CDR3 region is CASSANNYGYTF. DNA for the CDR3: TGTGCCAGTTCTGCAAATAACTATGGCTACACCTTC.

This clonotype was detected ten times or more. The chain carries TRBV6-5 and TRBJ1-6; 10 bases fit TRBD1. V lost 6 bases, J lost 6 bases, and 5 bases stayed unmatched. Germline values: CDR1 MNHEY, CDR2 SVGAGI. The CDR3 is 15 residues long. The DNA of the CDR3 is TGTGCCAGCAGCGATGGGGACAGGGGTAATTCACCCCTCCACTTT. This translates into CASSDGDRGNSPLHF.

The V and J genes are TRBV7-3 and TRBJ2-2, with D possibly being TRBD1 (5 bases). Looked up from germline, CDR1 is SGHTA and CDR2 is FQGTGA. The CDR3 runs to 15 residues. The germline V and J ends were trimmed by 3 bases and 6 bases, with 14 bases remaining between them. The CDR3 loop is CASSLGPVVSGELFF. The CDR3 nucleotides are TGTGCCAGCAGCTTGGGGCCAGTTGTGTCCGGGGAGCTGTTTTTT.

The rearrangement joins TRBV5-1 to TRBJ2-7; D is ambiguous. This CDR3 is built from 13 residues. The germline V gene encodes CDR1 SGHRS and CDR2 YFSETQ. V lost 2 bases and J 0 bases, leaving 6 bases between the germline ends. CDR3 bases: TGCGCCAGCAGCTTACGGATCTCCTACGAGCAGTACTTC. Its translation: CASSLRISYEQYF.